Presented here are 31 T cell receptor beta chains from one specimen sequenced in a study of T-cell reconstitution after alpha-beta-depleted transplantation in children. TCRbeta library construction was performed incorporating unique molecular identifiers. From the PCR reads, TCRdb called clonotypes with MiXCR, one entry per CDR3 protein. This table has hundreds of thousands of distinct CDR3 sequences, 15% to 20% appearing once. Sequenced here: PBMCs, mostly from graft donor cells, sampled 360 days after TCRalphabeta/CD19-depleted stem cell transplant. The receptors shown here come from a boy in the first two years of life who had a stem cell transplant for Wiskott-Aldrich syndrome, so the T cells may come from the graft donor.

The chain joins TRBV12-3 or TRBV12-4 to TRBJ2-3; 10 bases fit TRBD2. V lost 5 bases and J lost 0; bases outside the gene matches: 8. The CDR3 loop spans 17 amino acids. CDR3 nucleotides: TGTGCCAGCAGTCCCGGGACTAGCGTATTTAGCACAGATACGCAGTATTTT. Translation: CASSPGTSVFSTDTQYF.

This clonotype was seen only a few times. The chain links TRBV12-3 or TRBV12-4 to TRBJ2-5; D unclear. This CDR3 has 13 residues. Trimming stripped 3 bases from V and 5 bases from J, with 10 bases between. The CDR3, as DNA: TGTGCCAGCAGTTTTAGTACACGGGAGACCCAGTACTTC. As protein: CASSFSTRETQYF.

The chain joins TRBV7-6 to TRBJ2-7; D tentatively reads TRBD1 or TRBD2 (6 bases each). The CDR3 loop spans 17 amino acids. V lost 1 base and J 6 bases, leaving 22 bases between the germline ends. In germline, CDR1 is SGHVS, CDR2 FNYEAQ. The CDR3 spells CASSLVRGVRLRSEQYF. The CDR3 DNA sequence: TGTGCCAGCAGCTTAGTGAGGGGGGTACGGTTAAGAAGCGAGCAGTACTTC.

CDR3 amino acids: CASSSWRGLAGNEQFF. In DNA, the CDR3 is TGTGCCAGCAGTTCGTGGAGAGGACTAGCGGGGAATGAGCAGTTCTTC. The chain has TRBV27 and TRBJ2-1; 12 bases align to TRBD2. V trimming: 4 bases; J trimming: 7 bases; junction bases outside the gene matches: 8. The CDR3 sequence is 16 residues long. Germline lookup yields CDR1 MNHEY and CDR2 SMNVEV (reference sequence).

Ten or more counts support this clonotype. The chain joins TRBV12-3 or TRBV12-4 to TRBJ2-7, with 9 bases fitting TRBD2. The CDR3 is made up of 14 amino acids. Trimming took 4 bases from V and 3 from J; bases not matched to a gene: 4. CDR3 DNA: TGTGCCAGCAGTTCGGGACTAGCTTACTACGAGCAGTACTTC. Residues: CASSSGLAYYEQYF.

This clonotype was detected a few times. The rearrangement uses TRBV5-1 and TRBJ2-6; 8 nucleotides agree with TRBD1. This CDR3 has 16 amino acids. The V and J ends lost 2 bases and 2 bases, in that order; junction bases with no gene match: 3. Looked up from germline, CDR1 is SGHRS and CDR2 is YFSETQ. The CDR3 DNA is TGCGCCAGCAGCTTTCAGGGGGCTGCTGGGGCCAACGTCCTGACTTTC. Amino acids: CASSFQGAAGANVLTF.

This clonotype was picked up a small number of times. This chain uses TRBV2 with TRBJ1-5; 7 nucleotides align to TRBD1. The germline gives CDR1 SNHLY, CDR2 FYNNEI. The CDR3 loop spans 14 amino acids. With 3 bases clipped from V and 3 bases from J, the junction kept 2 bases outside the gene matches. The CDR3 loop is CASSEDRFNQPQHF. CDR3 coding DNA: TGTGCCAGCAGTGAGGACAGGTTCAATCAGCCCCAGCATTTT.

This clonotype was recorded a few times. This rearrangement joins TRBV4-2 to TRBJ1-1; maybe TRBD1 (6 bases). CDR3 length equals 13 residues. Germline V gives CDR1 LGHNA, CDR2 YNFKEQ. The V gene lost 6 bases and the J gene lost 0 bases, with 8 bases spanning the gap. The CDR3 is CASRGDMNTEAFF. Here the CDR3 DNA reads TGTGCCAGCAGAGGGGACATGAACACTGAAGCTTTCTTT.

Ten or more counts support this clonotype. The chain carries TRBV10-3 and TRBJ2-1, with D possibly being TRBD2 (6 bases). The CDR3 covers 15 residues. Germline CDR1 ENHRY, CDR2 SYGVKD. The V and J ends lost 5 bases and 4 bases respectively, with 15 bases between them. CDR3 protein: CAISKSGGGYNEQFF. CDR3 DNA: TGTGCCATCAGTAAAAGCGGAGGAGGGTACAATGAGCAGTTCTTC.

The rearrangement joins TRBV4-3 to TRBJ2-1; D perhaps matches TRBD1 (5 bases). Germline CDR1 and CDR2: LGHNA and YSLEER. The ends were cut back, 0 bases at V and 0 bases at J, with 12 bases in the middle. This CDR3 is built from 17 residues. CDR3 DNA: TGCGCCAGCAGCCAAGATCAGACAGTTAGCTCCTACAATGAGCAGTTCTTC. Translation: CASSQDQTVSSYNEQFF.

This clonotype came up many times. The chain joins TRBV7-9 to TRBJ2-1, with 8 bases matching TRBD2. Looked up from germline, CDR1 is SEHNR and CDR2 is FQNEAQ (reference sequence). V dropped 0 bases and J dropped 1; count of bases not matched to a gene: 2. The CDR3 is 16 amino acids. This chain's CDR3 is CASSLAAGVSYNEQFF. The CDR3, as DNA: TGTGCCAGCAGCTTAGCAGCGGGAGTATCCTACAATGAGCAGTTCTTC.

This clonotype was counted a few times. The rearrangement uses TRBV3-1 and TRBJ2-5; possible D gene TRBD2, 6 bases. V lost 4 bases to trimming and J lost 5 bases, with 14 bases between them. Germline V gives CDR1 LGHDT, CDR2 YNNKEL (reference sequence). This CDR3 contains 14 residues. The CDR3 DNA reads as TGTGCCAGCAGCCGTGGAGCGGGCTGGGAGACCCAGTACTTC. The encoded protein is CASSRGAGWETQYF.

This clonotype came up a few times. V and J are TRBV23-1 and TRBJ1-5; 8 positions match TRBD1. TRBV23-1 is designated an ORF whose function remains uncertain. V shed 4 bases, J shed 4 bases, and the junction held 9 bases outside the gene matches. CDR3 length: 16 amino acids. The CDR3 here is CASSRQGAQENQPQHF. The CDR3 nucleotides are TGCGCCAGCAGTCGTCAGGGGGCGCAGGAAAATCAGCCCCAGCATTTT.

In DNA form, the CDR3 reads TGCAGTGCTAGAGAACTCGGGGTCAGTCCTAATGAAAAACTGTTTTTT. Translating gives CSARELGVSPNEKLFF. The chain has TRBV20-1 and TRBJ1-4; D is unresolved. With 0 bases removed from V and 3 bases from J, the gap between germline ends came to 14 bases. From germline, CDR1 is DFQATT and CDR2 SNEGSKA (reference sequence). The CDR3 consists of 16 residues.

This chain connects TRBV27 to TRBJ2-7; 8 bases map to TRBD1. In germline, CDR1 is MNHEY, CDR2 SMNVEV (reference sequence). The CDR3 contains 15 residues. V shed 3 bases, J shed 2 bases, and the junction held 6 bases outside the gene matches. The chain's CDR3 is CASSFRGQVPYEQYF. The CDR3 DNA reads TGTGCCAGCAGTTTCCGGGGACAGGTGCCCTACGAGCAGTACTTC.

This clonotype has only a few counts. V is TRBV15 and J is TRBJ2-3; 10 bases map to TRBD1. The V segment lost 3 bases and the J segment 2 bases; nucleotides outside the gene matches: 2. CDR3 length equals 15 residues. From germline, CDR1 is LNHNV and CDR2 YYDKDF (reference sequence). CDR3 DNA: TGTGCCACCAGCAGCGACAGGGGGCCCACAGATACGCAGTATTTT. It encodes CATSSDRGPTDTQYF.

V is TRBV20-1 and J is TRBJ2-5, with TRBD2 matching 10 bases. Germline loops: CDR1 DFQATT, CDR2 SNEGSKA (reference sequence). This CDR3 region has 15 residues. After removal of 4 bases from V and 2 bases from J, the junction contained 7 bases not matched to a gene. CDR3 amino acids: CSATQLAGLQETQYF. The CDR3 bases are TGCAGTGCTACACAACTAGCGGGGCTACAAGAGACCCAGTACTTC.

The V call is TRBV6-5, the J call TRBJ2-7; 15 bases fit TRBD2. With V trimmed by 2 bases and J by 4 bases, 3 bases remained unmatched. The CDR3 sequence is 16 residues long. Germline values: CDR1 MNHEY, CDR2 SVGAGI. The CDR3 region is CASSYPGTSGGYEQYF. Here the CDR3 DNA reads TGTGCCAGCAGTTACCCCGGGACTAGCGGGGGGTACGAGCAGTACTTC.

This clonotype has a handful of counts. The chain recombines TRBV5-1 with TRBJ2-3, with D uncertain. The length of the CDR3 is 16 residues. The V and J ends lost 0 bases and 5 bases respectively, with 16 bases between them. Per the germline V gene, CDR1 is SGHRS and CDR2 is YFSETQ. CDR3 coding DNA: TGCGCCAGCAGCTTGGAAACTTCCCGGGTTGGAGATACGCAGTATTTT. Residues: CASSLETSRVGDTQYF.

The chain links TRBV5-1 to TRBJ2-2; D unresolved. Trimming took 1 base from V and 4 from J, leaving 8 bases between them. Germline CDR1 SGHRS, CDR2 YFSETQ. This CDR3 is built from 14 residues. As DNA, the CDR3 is TGCGCCAGCAGCTTGTTCCAGTCCACCGGGGAGCTGTTTTTT. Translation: CASSLFQSTGELFF.

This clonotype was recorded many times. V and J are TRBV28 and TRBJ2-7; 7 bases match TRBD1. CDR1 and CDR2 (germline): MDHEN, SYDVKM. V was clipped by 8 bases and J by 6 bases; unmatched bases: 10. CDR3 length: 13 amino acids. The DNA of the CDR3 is TGTGCCAGCCTCCCGACAGGGTGGGTCGAGCAGTACTTC. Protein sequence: CASLPTGWVEQYF.

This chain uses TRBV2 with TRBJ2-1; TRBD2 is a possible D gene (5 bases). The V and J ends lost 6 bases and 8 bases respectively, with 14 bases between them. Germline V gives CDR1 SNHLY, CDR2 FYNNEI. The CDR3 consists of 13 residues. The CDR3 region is CASRNLLDYEQFF. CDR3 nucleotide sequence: TGTGCCAGCAGAAACCTCCTGGACTATGAGCAGTTCTTC. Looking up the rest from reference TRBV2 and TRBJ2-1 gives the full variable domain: EPEVTQTPSHQVTQMGQEVILRCVPISNHLYFYWYRQILGQKVEFLVSFYNNEISEKSEIFDDQFSVERPDGSNFTLKIRSTKLEDSAMYFCASRNLLDYEQFFGPGTRLTVL.

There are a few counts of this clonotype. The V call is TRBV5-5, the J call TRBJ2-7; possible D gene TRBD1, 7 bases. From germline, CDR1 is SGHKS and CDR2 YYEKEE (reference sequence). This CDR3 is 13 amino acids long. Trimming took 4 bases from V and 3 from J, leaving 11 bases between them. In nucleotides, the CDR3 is TGTGCCAGCAGCGCCAGGGGGGACTACGAGCAGTACTTC. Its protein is CASSARGDYEQYF.

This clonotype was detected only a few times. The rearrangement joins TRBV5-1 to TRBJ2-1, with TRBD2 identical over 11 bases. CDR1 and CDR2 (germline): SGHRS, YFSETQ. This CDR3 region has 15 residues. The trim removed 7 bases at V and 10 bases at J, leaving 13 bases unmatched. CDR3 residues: CASQGSSGGAPEQFF. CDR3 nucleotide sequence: TGCGCCAGCCAAGGTAGTAGCGGGGGGGCTCCCGAGCAGTTCTTC. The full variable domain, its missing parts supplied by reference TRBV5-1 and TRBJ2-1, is KAGVTQTPRYLIKTRGQQVTLSCSPISGHRSVSWYQQTPGQGLQFLFEYFSETQRNKGNFPGRFSGRQFSNSRSEMNVSTLELGDSALYLCASQGSSGGAPEQFFGPGTRLTVL.

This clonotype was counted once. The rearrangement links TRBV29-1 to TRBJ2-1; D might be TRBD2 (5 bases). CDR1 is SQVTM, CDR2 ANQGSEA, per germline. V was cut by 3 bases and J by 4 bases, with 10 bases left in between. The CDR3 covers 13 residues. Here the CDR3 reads CSVEEDPYNEQFF. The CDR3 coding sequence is TGCAGCGTTGAGGAGGACCCGTACAATGAGCAGTTCTTC.

CDR3 amino acids: CASSLSGPAYNEQFF. The CDR3 DNA reads as TGTGCCAGCAGTTTGAGCGGGCCGGCCTACAATGAGCAGTTCTTC. The gene calls are TRBV12-3 or TRBV12-4 and TRBJ2-1; D perhaps matches TRBD2 (6 bases). Trimming left V 3 bases short and J 2 bases short, with 11 bases between. The CDR3 is 15 amino acids.

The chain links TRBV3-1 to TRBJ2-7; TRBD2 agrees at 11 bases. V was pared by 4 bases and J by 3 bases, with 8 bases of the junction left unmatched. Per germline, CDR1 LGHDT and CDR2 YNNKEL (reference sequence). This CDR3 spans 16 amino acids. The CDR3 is CASSLTGLAVNYEQYF. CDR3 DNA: TGTGCCAGCAGCCTGACGGGACTAGCGGTAAACTACGAGCAGTACTTC.

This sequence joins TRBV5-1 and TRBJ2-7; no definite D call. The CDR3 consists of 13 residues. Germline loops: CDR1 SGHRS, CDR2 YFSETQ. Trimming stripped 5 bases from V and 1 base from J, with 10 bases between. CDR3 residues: CASRLDRSYEQYF. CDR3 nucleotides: TGCGCCAGCAGGCTGGATAGATCCTACGAGCAGTACTTC.

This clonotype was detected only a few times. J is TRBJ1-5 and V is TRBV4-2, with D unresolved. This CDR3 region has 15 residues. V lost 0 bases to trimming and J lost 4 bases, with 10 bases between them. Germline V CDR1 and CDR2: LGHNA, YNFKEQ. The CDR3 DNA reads TGTGCCAGCAGCCAAGAAGTGGGAGGGAATCAGCCCCAGCATTTT. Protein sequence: CASSQEVGGNQPQHF.

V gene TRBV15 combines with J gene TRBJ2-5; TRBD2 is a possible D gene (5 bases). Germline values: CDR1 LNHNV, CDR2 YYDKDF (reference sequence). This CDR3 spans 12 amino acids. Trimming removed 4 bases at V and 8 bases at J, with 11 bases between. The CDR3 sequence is CATSILSGTQYF. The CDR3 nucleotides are TGTGCCACCAGCATCCTCAGCGGCACCCAGTACTTC.

The CDR3 DNA sequence: TGTGCCAGCAGCTTCCAAACAGGGTCCAACGAGCAGTACTTC. Translated, it gives CASSFQTGSNEQYF. This sequence joins TRBV5-5 and TRBJ2-7; possibly TRBD1 for D (6 bases). There are 14 residues in the CDR3. Trimming removed 2 bases from V and 5 bases from J, with 14 bases in between. Germline CDR1 is SGHKS and CDR2 is YYEKEE (reference sequence).